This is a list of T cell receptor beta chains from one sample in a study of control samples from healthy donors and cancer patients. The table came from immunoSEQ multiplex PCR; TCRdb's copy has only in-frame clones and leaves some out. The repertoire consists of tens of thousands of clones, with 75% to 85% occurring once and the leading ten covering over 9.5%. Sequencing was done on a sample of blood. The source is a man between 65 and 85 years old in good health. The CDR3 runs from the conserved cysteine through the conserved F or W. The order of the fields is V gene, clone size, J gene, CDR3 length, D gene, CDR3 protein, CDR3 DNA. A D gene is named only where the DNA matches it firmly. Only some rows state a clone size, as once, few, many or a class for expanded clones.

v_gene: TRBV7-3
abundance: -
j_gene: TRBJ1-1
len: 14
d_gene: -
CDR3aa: CASSLTGDGTEAFF
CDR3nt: TGTGCCAGCAGCTTAACAGGGGACGGCACTGAAGCTTTCTTT

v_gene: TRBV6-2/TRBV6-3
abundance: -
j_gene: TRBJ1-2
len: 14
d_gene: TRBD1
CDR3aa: CASTPGQVWDGYTF
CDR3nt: TGTGCCAGCACCCCGGGACAGGTGTGGGATGGCTACACCTTC

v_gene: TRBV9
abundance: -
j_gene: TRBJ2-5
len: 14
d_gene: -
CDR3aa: CASSVEGYAETQYF
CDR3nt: TGTGCCAGCAGCGTAGAAGGCTATGCAGAGACCCAGTACTTC

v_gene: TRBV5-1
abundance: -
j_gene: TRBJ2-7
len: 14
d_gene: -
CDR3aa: CASSPRGGLEEQYF
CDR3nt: TGCGCCAGCAGCCCGAGGGGCGGGCTGGAGGAGCAGTACTTC

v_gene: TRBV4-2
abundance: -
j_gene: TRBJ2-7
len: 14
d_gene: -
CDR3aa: CASSQDRVSYEQYF
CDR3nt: TGTGCCAGCAGCCAAGACAGGGTTTCCTACGAGCAGTACTTC

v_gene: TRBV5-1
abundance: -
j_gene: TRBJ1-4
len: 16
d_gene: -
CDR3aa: CASSRAGPDNNEKLFF
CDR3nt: TGCGCCAGCAGCCGGGCGGGTCCCGACAATAATGAAAAACTGTTTTTT

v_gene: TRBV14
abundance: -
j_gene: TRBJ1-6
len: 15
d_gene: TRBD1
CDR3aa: CASSQVGTGRSPLHF
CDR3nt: TGTGCCAGCAGCCAAGTGGGGACAGGGCGATCACCCCTCCACTTT

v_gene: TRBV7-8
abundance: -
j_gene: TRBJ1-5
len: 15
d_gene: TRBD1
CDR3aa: CASSLQGGTHQPQHF
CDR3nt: TGTGCCAGCAGCTTACAGGGGGGTACGCATCAGCCCCAGCATTTT

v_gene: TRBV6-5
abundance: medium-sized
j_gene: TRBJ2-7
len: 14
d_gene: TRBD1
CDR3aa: CASSYAGGNYEQYF
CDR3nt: TGTGCCAGCAGTTACGCAGGGGGCAATTACGAGCAGTACTTC

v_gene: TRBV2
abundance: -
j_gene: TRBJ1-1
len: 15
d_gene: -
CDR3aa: CASSDAGLRNTEAFF
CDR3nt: TGTGCCAGCAGTGACGCGGGACTCCGGAACACTGAAGCTTTCTTT

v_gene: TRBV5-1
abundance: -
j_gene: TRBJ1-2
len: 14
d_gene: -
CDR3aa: CASAIQNFENGYTF
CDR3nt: TGCGCCAGCGCGATTCAGAATTTTGAGAATGGCTACACCTTC

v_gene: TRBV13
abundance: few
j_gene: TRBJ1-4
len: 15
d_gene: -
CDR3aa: CASSFLRGKNEKLFF
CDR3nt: TGTGCCAGCAGCTTCCTCCGGGGGAAGAATGAAAAACTGTTTTTT

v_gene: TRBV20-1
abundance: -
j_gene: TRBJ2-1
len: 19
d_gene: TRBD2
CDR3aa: CSASTSGRALISSYNEQFF
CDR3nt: TGCAGTGCTAGTACTAGCGGGAGGGCCTTAATAAGCTCCTACAATGAGCAGTTCTTC

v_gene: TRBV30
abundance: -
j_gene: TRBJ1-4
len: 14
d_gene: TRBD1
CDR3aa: CAWNLGQGDEKLFF
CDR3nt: TGTGCCTGGAATCTAGGGCAGGGGGATGAAAAACTGTTTTTT

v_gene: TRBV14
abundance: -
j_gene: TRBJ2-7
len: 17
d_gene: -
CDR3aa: CASSQEYWGRRSYEQYF
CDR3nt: TGTGCCAGCAGCCAAGAATATTGGGGCAGACGCTCCTACGAGCAGTACTTC

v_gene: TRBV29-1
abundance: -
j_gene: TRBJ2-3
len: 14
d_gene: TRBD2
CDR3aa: CSVVGGGESDTQYF
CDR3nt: TGCAGCGTTGTGGGCGGGGGGGAATCAGATACGCAGTATTTT

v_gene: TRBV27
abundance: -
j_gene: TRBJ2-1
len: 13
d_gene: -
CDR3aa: CASRKLGNNEQFF
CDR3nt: TGTGCCAGCCGCAAGCTTGGGAACAATGAGCAGTTCTTC

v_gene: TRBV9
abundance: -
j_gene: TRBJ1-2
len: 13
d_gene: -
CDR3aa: CASSSGSNYGYTF
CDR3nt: TGTGCCAGCAGCTCCGGATCGAACTATGGCTACACCTTC

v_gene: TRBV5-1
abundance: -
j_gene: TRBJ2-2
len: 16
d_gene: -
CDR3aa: CASSRESLANTGELFF
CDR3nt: TGCGCCAGCAGCAGAGAATCCCTCGCGAACACCGGGGAGCTGTTTTTT

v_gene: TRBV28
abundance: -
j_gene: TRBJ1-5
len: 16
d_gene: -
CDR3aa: CASSFALQESNQPQHF
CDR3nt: TGTGCCAGCAGTTTTGCCCTACAGGAGAGCAATCAGCCCCAGCATTTT

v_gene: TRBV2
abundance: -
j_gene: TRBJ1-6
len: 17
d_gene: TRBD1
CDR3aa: CASSLEGRGLLNSPLHF
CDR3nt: TGTGCCAGCAGCCTCGAGGGCAGGGGGCTTTTAAATTCACCCCTCCACTTT

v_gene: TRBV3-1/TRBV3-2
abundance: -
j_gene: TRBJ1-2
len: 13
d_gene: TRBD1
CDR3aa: CASSQVTGGSYTF
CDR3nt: TGTGCCAGCAGCCAAGTGACAGGGGGCAGCTACACCTTC

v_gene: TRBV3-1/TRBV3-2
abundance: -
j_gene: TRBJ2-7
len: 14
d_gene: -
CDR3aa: CASSQGGGNYEQYF
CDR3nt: TGTGCCAGCAGCCAAGGAGGGGGGAATTACGAGCAGTACTTC

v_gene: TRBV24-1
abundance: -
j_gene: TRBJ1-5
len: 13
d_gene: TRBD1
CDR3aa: CATIRTYQGAWHF
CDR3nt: TGTGCCACCATCCGAACGTACCAGGGGGCATGGCATTTT

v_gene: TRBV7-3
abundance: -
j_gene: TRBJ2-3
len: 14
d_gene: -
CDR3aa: CASSSDYNTDTQYF
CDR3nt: TGTGCCAGCAGCTCAGACTACAACACAGATACGCAGTATTTT

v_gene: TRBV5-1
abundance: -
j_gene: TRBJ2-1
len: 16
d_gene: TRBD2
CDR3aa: CASMPRGGLSYNEQFF
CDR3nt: TGCGCCAGCATGCCTCGGGGGGGCTTGTCCTACAATGAGCAGTTCTTC

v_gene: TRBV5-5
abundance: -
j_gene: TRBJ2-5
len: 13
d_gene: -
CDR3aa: CASSPGGPQTQYF
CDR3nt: TGTGCCAGCAGCCCCGGGGGGCCCCAGACCCAGTACTTC

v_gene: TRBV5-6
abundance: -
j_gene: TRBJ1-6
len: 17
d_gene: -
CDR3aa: CASSLRRTDDYNSPLHF
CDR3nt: TGTGCCAGCAGCTTACGGAGGACAGACGATTATAATTCACCCCTCCACTTT

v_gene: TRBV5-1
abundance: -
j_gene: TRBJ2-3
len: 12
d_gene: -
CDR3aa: CASSFSTDTQYF
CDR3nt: TGCGCCAGCAGCTTCTCCACAGATACGCAGTATTTT

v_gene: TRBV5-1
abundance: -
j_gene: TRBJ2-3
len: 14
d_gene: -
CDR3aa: CASSLTRGVDTQYF
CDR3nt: TGCGCCAGCAGCCTAACCAGGGGGGTAGATACGCAGTATTTT

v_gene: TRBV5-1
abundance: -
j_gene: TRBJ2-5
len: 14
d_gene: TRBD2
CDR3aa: CASNPGGTKETQYF
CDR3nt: TGCGCCAGCAACCCGGGAGGGACAAAAGAGACCCAGTACTTC

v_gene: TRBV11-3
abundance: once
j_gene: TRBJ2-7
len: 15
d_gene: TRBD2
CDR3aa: CASSPVGAGVYEQYF
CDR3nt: TGTGCCAGCAGCCCGGTCGGAGCGGGAGTCTACGAGCAGTACTTC